Below, 5 T cell receptor beta chains from the same sample are listed, as sequenced in a study of shared clonotypes between healthy human individuals. Naive CD8 isolation took CD45RO-negative cells positively selected for CCR7 and excluded terminally differentiated effector memory CD45RA+ cells. The data were produced by immunoSEQ multiplex PCR, yet TCRdb's version contains in-frame clones alone and is incomplete. Of about 820,000 clones listed, 80% to 95% were seen once; the top ten hold about 24%. Sequencing used naive CD8+ T cells sorted from blood. These receptors came from a man younger than 45 in good health.

V gene TRBV19 combines with J gene TRBJ2-1, with no clear D. The germline gives CDR1 LNHDA, CDR2 SQIVND (reference sequence). This CDR3 contains 15 residues. Trimming took 3 bases from V and 0 from J, leaving 9 bases between them. The CDR3 DNA sequence: TGTGCCAGTAGTATTGGGCATAGCTCCTACAATGAGCAGTTCTTC. It codes for CASSIGHSSYNEQFF.

The chain employs TRBV6-1 and TRBJ2-6; no firm D call. Germline loops: CDR1 MNHNS, CDR2 SASEGT. The CDR3 runs to 15 residues. The V end lost 3 bases, the J end lost 0 bases, and 6 bases lay between the germline ends. The CDR3, as DNA: TGTGCCAGCAGTGAGGTCAGCTCTGGGGCCAACGTCCTGACTTTC. This gives the protein CASSEVSSGANVLTF.

V gene TRBV9 combines with J gene TRBJ2-1, with 8 bases identical to TRBD2. V was pared by 4 bases and J by 7 bases, with 10 bases of the junction left unmatched. Germline assignment: CDR1 SGDLS and CDR2 YYNGEE. There are 15 residues in the CDR3. CDR3 DNA: TGTGCCAGCAGCCCTGAAGGGACTAGTCTTAATGAGCAGTTCTTC. Translated: CASSPEGTSLNEQFF.

The rearrangement uses TRBV6-6 and TRBJ1-5; TRBD1 might be the D (6 bases). CDR1 and CDR2 (germline): MNHNY, SVGAGI (reference sequence). This CDR3 is 16 amino acids long. Trimming shortened V by 6 bases and J by 4 bases, and 19 bases separated the two germline ends. In nucleotides, the CDR3 is TGTGCCAGCAGCTATAGCGCCTTCAGGGGTAATCAGCCCCAGCATTTT. Protein: CASSYSAFRGNQPQHF.

This chain uses TRBV4-1 with TRBJ1-5; a possible D gene is TRBD1 (6 bases). Germline-derived CDR1 and CDR2 are MGHRA and YSYEKL. The CDR3 runs to 14 residues. The germline V and J ends were trimmed by 1 base and 6 bases, with 10 bases remaining between them. The CDR3, as DNA: TGCGCCAGCAGCCAAGCGGTAGGGGGTCAGCCCCAGCATTTT. Its translation: CASSQAVGGQPQHF.